Each of the 23 T cell receptor beta chains below was sequenced from the same sample in a study of blood T cell repertoires in COVID-19. The method was immunoSEQ multiplex PCR; TCRdb's version includes in-frame clones alone and lacks a portion of them. The top ten hold 1.5% of the sample, which has roughly 300,000 clones, 80% to 90% seen once. The sample taken for sequencing was peripheral blood. These receptor sequences come from a woman between 40 and 50 years old who had recovered from COVID-19.

The chain joins TRBV12-5 to TRBJ2-1, with a weak D call TRBD1 (5 bases). Trimming took off 0 bases at V and 10 bases at J, with 13 bases between the two ends. The length of the CDR3 is 14 residues. The germline CDR1 and CDR2 sequences are LGHNT and FRNRAP. CDR3 loop: CASGLVGRGREQFF. The CDR3 coding sequence is TGTGCTAGTGGTTTGGTAGGAAGGGGCAGAGAGCAGTTCTTC.

This clone was observed once. The V gene is TRBV3-1 (or the pseudogene TRBV3-2), the J gene TRBJ2-6, with a possible D match to TRBD1 (5 bases). V shed 0 bases and J shed 1 base, with 10 bases lying between them. There are 17 residues in the CDR3. The germline gives CDR1 LGHDT, CDR2 YNNKEL (reference sequence). The CDR3 loop reads CASSQDGARSGANVLTF. The CDR3 nucleotides are TGTGCCAGCAGCCAAGATGGGGCTAGATCTGGGGCCAACGTCCTGACTTTC.

The chain recombines TRBV30 with TRBJ1-1; TRBD1 is a possible D gene (6 bases). Germline CDR1 reads GTSNPN; CDR2 reads SVGIG (reference sequence). Trimming left V 3 bases short and J 7 bases short, with 9 bases between. This CDR3 contains 11 residues. As DNA, the CDR3 is TGTGCCTGGAGGAGGACAGATGAAGCTTTCTTT. Its translation: CAWRRTDEAFF.

V and J are TRBV5-5 and TRBJ2-7, with TRBD1 as a possible D gene (5 bases). Germline V gives CDR1 SGHKS, CDR2 YYEKEE (reference sequence). Trimming removed 4 bases from V and 2 bases from J, with 13 bases in between. CDR3 size: 14 residues. The CDR3 spells CASSPERRAYEQYF. DNA for the CDR3: TGTGCCAGCAGCCCCGAGCGCAGGGCCTACGAGCAGTACTTC.

The chain couples TRBV9 to TRBJ2-7; 9 nucleotides agree with TRBD1. The CDR3 consists of 13 residues. Germline CDR1 and CDR2: SGDLS and YYNGEE. The V segment lost 3 bases and the J segment 3 bases; nucleotides outside the gene matches: 1. DNA for the CDR3: TGTGCCAGCAGCGGGACAGGGGACTACGAGCAGTACTTC. Residues: CASSGTGDYEQYF. Together with reference TRBV9 and TRBJ2-7, the CDR3 gives the full variable domain: DSGVTQTPKHLITATGQRVTLRCSPRSGDLSVYWYQQSLDQGLQFLIQYYNGEERAKGNILERFSAQQFPDLHSELNLSSLELGDSALYFCASSGTGDYEQYFGPGTRLTVT.

V usage is TRBV19 and J usage is TRBJ1-6; 10 bases map to TRBD1. The CDR3 sequence is 14 residues long. Germline CDR1 reads LNHDA; CDR2 reads SQIVND (reference sequence). With 3 bases clipped from V and 8 bases from J, the junction kept 1 base outside the gene matches. Here the CDR3 reads CASSIGTGDSPLHF. The CDR3 DNA is TGTGCCAGTAGTATCGGGACAGGGGATTCACCCCTCCACTTT.

Here the CDR3 DNA reads TGTGCCTGGAGTGTGGGCCGGGCAGGGGCTTTCTTT. Amino acids: CAWSVGRAGAFF. The chain joins TRBV30 to TRBJ1-1, with D maybe TRBD1 (5 bases). This CDR3 has 12 amino acids. Trimming took off 0 bases at V and 11 bases at J, with 13 bases between the two ends. Germline V gene lookup returns CDR1 GTSNPN and CDR2 SVGIG (reference sequence).

The chain combines TRBV6-1 with TRBJ1-2; weak D call: TRBD1 (6 bases). This CDR3 has 16 residues. V lost 4 bases and J lost 4, with 19 bases in between. Per the germline V gene, CDR1 is MNHNS and CDR2 is SASEGT. CDR3 amino acids: CASSGPGRGSGYGYTF. The CDR3 nucleotides read TGTGCCAGCAGTGGGCCTGGGAGGGGGTCCGGCTATGGCTACACCTTC.

The chain carries TRBV9 and TRBJ2-6, with a weak D call TRBD2 (5 bases). The germline gives CDR1 SGDLS, CDR2 YYNGEE. This CDR3 is built from 16 residues. The V gene lost 4 bases and the J gene lost 4 bases, with 15 bases spanning the gap. The CDR3 DNA follows: TGTGCCAGCAGCCCCGGACTTTTGTTGGGGGCCAACGTCCTGACTTTC. It specifies CASSPGLLLGANVLTF.

This chain connects TRBV5-1 to TRBJ2-3; possibly TRBD2 for D (6 bases). The CDR3 totals 17 residues. CDR1 and CDR2 (germline): SGHRS, YFSETQ. Trimming removed 0 bases from V and 1 base from J, with 15 bases in between. The CDR3, as DNA: TGCGCCAGCAGCTTGGTAAGCTGGGGGGTCGGCACAGATACGCAGTATTTT. This sequence encodes CASSLVSWGVGTDTQYF.

This sequence joins TRBV10-3 and TRBJ2-7, with D possibly TRBD2 on 6 matching bases. The V and J ends lost 7 bases and 2 bases respectively, with 12 bases between them. The CDR3 has 13 residues. Germline V CDR1 and CDR2: ENHRY, SYGVKD. CDR3: CAIMAGKPYEQYF. The CDR3 DNA follows: TGTGCCATCATGGCGGGGAAGCCCTACGAGCAGTACTTC.

The V and J genes are TRBV28 and TRBJ2-7, with 10 nucleotides matching TRBD1. The CDR3 is 14 residues long. CDR1 and CDR2 from the germline V gene are MDHEN and SYDVKM. Unmatched junction bases numbered 0, after V lost 4 bases and J lost 0 bases. The CDR3 DNA is TGTGCCAGCAGTTGGGACAGGGGCTCCTACGAGCAGTACTTC. It codes for CASSWDRGSYEQYF.

V is TRBV5-1 and J is TRBJ1-1; maybe TRBD1 (6 bases). V lost 4 bases and J lost 0, with 13 bases in between. CDR3 length: 15 residues. The germline CDR1 and CDR2 sequences are SGHRS and YFSETQ. CDR3 sequence: CASSTVQGLNTEAFF. As DNA, the CDR3 is TGCGCCAGCAGCACGGTACAGGGATTGAACACTGAAGCTTTCTTT.

CDR3 bases: TGTGCCAGTACAACGCCGGGGGGCACTGAAGCTTTCTTT. Protein product: CASTTPGGTEAFF. The chain combines TRBV27 with TRBJ1-1; the D gene is possibly TRBD1 (5 bases). This CDR3 has 13 amino acids. With 9 bases removed from V and 4 bases from J, the gap between germline ends came to 15 bases. The germline V gene encodes CDR1 MNHEY and CDR2 SMNVEV (reference sequence).

There are a few counts of this clone. Other DNA sequences within the sample encode an identical CDR3. The rearrangement links TRBV30 to TRBJ1-5; D uncertain. The germline V and J ends were trimmed by 2 bases and 2 bases, with 7 bases remaining between them. Germline CDR1 reads GTSNPN; CDR2 reads SVGIG (reference sequence). The CDR3 is made up of 13 amino acids. In DNA form, the CDR3 reads TGTGCCTGGAGTACCGGGGGCAATCAGCCCCAGCATTTT. It specifies CAWSTGGNQPQHF.

The rearrangement uses TRBV5-4 and TRBJ1-4, with 8 bases fitting TRBD1. J was trimmed by 2 bases and V by 5 bases; bases with no gene match: 8. CDR1 SGHNT and CDR2 YYREEE come from the germline V gene (reference sequence). The CDR3 sequence is 16 residues long. CDR3 amino acids: CASRRQGIGTNEKLFF. CDR3 DNA sequence: TGTGCCAGCAGGCGACAGGGGATTGGGACTAATGAAAAACTGTTTTTT.

The chain joins TRBV5-5 to TRBJ2-3; D is possibly TRBD2 (5 bases). Germline V lookup: CDR1 SGHKS, CDR2 YYEKEE (reference sequence). CDR3 length equals 15 residues. The V gene lost 6 bases and the J gene lost 0 bases, with 14 bases spanning the gap. CDR3: CASTIGGPSTDTQYF. In DNA, the CDR3 is TGTGCCAGCACTATAGGAGGACCTAGCACAGATACGCAGTATTTT.

The rearrangement links TRBV7-8 to TRBJ1-2, with 7 bases aligning to TRBD1. Germline loops: CDR1 SGHVS, CDR2 FQNEAQ. The CDR3 runs to 15 residues. V shed 4 bases and J 1 base; nucleotides not matched to a gene: 6. Here the CDR3 DNA reads TGTGCCAGCAGCTGGACAGGAGTACTTAACTATGGCTACACCTTC. Its translation: CASSWTGVLNYGYTF.

This sequence joins TRBV5-6 and TRBJ2-3; tentatively, D is TRBD2 (6 bases). The CDR3 is made up of 13 amino acids. Trimming left V 4 bases short and J 6 bases short, with 12 bases between. CDR1 is SGHDT and CDR2 is YYEEEE in the germline V gene. The CDR3 protein is CASSPRGWDTQYF. CDR3 nucleotide sequence: TGTGCCAGCAGCCCCCGGGGGTGGGATACGCAGTATTTT.

The rearrangement links TRBV9 to TRBJ1-1, with D possibly being TRBD1 (6 bases). This CDR3 is built from 15 residues. In germline, CDR1 is SGDLS, CDR2 YYNGEE. V lost 5 bases and J 1 base, leaving 15 bases between the germline ends. CDR3 sequence reads: CASSDTRDKNTEAFF. The CDR3, as DNA: TGTGCCAGCAGTGATACGAGGGACAAGAACACTGAAGCTTTCTTT.

The chain combines TRBV4-1 with TRBJ1-1; tentative D call: TRBD1 (6 bases). CDR1 and CDR2 from the germline V gene are MGHRA and YSYEKL. V was shortened by 2 bases and J by 6 bases, with 16 bases between the two germline ends. CDR3 length: 15 amino acids. The chain's CDR3 is CASSQPQGRGAEAFF. In nucleotides, the CDR3 is TGCGCCAGCAGCCAACCACAGGGAAGAGGCGCTGAAGCTTTCTTT.

The chain joins TRBV9 to TRBJ2-7; 10 bases fit TRBD2. From germline, CDR1 is SGDLS and CDR2 YYNGEE. This CDR3 region has 15 residues. V lost 0 bases and J lost 7; bases outside the gene matches: 7. The CDR3 sequence: CASSVVPSGGQEQYF. In DNA form, the CDR3 reads TGTGCCAGCAGCGTAGTGCCTAGCGGGGGTCAGGAGCAGTACTTC.

In this sample, this clone turned up once. The CDR3 is CASSDNLRLAGEETQYF. Written as DNA, the CDR3 is TGTGCCAGCAGCGATAATCTCCGACTAGCGGGGGAAGAGACCCAGTACTTC. This sequence joins TRBV9 and TRBJ2-5; TRBD2 matches 12 bases. Trimming cost V 3 bases and J 3 bases; bases outside gene matches: 9. This CDR3 is 17 amino acids long. In germline, CDR1 is SGDLS, CDR2 YYNGEE.